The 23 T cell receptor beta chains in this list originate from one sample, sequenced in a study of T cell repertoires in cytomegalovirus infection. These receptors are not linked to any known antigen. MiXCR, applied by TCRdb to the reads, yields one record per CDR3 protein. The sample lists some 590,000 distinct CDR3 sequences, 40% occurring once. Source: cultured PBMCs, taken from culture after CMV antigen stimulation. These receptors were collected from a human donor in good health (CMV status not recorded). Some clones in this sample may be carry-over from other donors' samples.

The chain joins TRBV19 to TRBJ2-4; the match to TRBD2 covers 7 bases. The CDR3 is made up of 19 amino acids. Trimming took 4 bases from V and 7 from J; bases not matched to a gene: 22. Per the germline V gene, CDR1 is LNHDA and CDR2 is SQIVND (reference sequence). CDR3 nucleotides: TGTGCCAGTAGTACCAGAAGGCTAGCGGAAGCCAACTGGGAGAACATTCAGTACTTC. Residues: CASSTRRLAEANWENIQYF.

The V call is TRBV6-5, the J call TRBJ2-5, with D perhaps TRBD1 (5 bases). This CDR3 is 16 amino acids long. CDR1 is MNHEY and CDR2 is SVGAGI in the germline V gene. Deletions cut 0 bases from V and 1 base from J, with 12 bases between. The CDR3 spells CASSYSTDTTQETQYF. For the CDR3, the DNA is TGTGCCAGCAGTTACTCGACGGACACCACCCAAGAGACCCAGTACTTC.

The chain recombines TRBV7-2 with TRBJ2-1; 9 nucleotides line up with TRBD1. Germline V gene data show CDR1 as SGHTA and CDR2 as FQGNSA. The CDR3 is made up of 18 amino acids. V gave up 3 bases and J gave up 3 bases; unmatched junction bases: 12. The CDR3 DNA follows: TGTGCCAGCAGCTTCCGGGACAGGGCCGCGTTAGTCTACAATGAGCAGTTCTTC. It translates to CASSFRDRAALVYNEQFF.

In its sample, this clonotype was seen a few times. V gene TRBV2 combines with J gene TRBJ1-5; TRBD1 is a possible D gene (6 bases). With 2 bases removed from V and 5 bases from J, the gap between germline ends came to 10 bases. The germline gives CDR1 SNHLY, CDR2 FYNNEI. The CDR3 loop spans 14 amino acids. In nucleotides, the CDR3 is TGTGCCAGCAGTGAAACAGGGATCTATCAGCCCCAGCATTTT. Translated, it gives CASSETGIYQPQHF. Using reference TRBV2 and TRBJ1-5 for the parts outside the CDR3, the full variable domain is EPEVTQTPSHQVTQMGQEVILRCVPISNHLYFYWYRQILGQKVEFLVSFYNNEISEKSEIFDDQFSVERPDGSNFTLKIRSTKLEDSAMYFCASSETGIYQPQHFGDGTRLSIL.

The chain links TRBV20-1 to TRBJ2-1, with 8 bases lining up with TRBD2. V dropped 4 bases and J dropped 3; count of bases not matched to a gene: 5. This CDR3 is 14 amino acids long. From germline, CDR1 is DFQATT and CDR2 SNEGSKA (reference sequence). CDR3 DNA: TGCAGTGCTATCACTAGCGGACACTACAATGAGCAGTTCTTC. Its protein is CSAITSGHYNEQFF.

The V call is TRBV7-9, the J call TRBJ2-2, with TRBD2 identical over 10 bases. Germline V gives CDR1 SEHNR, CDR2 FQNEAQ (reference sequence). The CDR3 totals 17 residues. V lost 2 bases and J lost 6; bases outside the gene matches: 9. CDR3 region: CASSLTTSGIFAGELFF. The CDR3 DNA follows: TGTGCCAGCAGCTTAACTACTAGCGGGATTTTCGCCGGGGAGCTGTTTTTT.

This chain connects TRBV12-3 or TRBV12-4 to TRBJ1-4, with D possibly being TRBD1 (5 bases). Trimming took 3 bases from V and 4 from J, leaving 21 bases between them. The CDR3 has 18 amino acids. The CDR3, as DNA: TGTGCCAGCAGTTTCAGGAGGTGGAAGGCAGGGTTTAATGAAAAACTGTTTTTT. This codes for CASSFRRWKAGFNEKLFF.

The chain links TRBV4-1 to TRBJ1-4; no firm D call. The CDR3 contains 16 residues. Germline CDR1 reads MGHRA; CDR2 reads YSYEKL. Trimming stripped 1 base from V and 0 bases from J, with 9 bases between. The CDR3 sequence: CASSQVGFATNEKLFF. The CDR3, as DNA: TGCGCCAGCAGCCAAGTTGGGTTTGCAACTAATGAAAAACTGTTTTTT.

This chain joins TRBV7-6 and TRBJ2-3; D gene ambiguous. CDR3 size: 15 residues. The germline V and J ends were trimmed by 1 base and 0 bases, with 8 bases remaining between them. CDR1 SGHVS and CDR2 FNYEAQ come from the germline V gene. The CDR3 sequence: CASSLGLPSTDTQYF. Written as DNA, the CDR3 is TGTGCCAGCAGCTTAGGTCTGCCTAGCACAGATACGCAGTATTTT.

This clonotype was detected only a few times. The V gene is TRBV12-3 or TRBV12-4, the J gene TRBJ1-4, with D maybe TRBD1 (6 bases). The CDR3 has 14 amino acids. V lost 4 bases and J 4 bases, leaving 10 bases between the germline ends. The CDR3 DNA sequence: TGTGCCAGCAGTTGGGGGGGCGGTAATGAAAAACTGTTTTTT. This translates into CASSWGGGNEKLFF.

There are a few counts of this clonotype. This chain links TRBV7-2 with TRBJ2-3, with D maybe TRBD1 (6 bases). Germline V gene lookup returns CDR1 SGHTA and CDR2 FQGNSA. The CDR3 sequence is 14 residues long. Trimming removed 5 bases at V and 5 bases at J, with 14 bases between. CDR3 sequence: CASSGGLSRDTQYF. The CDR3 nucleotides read TGTGCCAGCAGCGGGGGCCTTTCCCGAGATACGCAGTATTTT.

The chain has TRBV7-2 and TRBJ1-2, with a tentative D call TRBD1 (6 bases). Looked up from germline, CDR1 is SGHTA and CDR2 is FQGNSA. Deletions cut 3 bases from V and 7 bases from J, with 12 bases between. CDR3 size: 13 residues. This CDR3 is CASSFTGIGGYTF. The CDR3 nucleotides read TGTGCCAGCAGCTTTACAGGGATAGGTGGCTACACCTTC.

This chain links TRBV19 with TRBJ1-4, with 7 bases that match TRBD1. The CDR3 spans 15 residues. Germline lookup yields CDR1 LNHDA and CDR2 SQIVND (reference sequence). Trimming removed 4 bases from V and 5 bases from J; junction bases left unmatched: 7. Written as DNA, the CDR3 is TGTGCCAGTAGTACGTGGGACAGCGGAAATGAAAAACTGTTTTTT. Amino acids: CASSTWDSGNEKLFF.

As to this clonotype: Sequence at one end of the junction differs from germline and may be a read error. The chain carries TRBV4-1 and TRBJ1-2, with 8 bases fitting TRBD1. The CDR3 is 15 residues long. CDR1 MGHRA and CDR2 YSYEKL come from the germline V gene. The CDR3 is CASSHQGARNYGYTF. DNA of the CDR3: TGTGCCAGCAGCCACCAGGGGGCTCGAAACTATGGCTACACCTTC.

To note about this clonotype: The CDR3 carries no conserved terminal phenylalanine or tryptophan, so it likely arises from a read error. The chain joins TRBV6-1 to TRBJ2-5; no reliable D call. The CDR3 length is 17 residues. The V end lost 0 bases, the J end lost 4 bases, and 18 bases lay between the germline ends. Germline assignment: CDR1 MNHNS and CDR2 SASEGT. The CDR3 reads CASSEAQSSPRRETQYY. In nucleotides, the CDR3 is TGTGCCAGCAGTGAAGCACAATCCTCCCCCCGAAGAGAGACCCAGTACTAC.

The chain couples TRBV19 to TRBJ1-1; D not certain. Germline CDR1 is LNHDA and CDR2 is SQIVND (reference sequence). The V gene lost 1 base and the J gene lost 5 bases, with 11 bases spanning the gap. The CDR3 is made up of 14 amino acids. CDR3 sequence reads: CASSIVAGTTEAFF. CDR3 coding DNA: TGTGCCAGTAGTATAGTAGCGGGAACGACTGAAGCTTTCTTT.

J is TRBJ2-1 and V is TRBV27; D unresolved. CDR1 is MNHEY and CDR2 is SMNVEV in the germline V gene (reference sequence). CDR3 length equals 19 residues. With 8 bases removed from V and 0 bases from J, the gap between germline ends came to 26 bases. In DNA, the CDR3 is TGTGCCAGCCACCCCTTCGCATTGTTACCTGGAAGCTCCTACAATGAGCAGTTCTTC. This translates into CASHPFALLPGSSYNEQFF.

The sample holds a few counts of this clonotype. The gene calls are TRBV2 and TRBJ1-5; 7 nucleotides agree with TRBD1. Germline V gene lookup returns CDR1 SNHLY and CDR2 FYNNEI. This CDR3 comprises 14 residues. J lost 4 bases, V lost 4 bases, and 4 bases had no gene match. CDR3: CASSGTGGNQPQHF. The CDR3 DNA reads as TGTGCCAGCAGTGGGACAGGCGGAAATCAGCCCCAGCATTTT. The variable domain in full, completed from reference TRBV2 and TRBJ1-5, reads EPEVTQTPSHQVTQMGQEVILRCVPISNHLYFYWYRQILGQKVEFLVSFYNNEISEKSEIFDDQFSVERPDGSNFTLKIRSTKLEDSAMYFCASSGTGGNQPQHFGDGTRLSIL.

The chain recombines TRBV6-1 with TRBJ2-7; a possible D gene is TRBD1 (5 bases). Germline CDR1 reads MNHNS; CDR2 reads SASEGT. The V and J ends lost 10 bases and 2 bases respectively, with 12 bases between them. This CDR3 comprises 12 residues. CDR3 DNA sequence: TGTGCCACCCGGACACCCGCCTACGAGCAGTACTTC. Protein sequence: CATRTPAYEQYF.

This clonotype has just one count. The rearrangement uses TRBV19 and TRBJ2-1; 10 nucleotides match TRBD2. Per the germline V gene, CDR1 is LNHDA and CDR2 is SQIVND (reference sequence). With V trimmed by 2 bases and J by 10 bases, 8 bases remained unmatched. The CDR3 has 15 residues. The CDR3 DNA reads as TGTGCCAGTAGTATAAGGCTAGCGGGGGCTGCGGAGCAGTTCTTC. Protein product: CASSIRLAGAAEQFF. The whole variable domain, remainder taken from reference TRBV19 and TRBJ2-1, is DGGITQSPKYLFRKEGQNVTLSCEQNLNHDAMYWYRQDPGQGLRLIYYSQIVNDFQKGDIAEGYSVSREKKESFPLTVTSAQKNPTAFYLCASSIRLAGAAEQFFGPGTRLTVL.

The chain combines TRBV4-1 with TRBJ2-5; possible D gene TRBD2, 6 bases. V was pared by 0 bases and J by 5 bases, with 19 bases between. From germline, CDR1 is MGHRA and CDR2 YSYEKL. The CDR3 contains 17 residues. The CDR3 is CASSQEDPRAGRETQYF. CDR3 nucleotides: TGCGCCAGCAGCCAAGAAGATCCCCGGGCAGGGAGGGAGACCCAGTACTTC.

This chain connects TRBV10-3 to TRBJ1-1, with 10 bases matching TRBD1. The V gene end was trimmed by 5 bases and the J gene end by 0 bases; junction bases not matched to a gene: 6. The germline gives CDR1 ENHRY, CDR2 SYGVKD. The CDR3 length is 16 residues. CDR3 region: CAISTTGGGVNTEAFF. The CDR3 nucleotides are TGTGCCATCAGTACGACAGGGGGCGGCGTGAACACTGAAGCTTTCTTT.

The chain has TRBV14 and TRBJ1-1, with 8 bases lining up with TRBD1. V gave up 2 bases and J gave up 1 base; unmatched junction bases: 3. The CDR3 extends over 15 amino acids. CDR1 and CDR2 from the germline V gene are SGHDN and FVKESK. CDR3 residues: CASSQTGTGNTEAFF. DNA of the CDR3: TGTGCCAGCAGCCAAACCGGGACAGGGAACACTGAAGCTTTCTTT.